The TCR beta chain described here comes from a study of T-cell memory formation after mild COVID-19. Findings and limits, study-wide: Among CD4+ contracting clones, most were CM and EM, and CD8+ ones EMRA.

5'RACE with constant-segment primers built TCRalpha and TCRbeta cDNA libraries with UMIs. Each CDR3 protein is one row after TCRdb ran MiXCR on the 5' RACE reads. The sample records hundreds of thousands of distinct CDR3 sequences, around 20% being singletons. Per the germline V gene, CDR1 is DFQATT and CDR2 is SNEGSKA (reference sequence). Trimming cost V 5 bases and J 11 bases; bases outside gene matches: 18. The length of the CDR3 is 16 residues. Remarks on this clonotype: Its cognate antigen is unknown.

The sequence came from a man younger than 35 who had mild COVID-19 (a few samples of this study predate the infection). Cell type and time point are not known. The genes are TRBV20-1 and TRBJ1-1; 12 positions match TRBD1. The specimen sequenced was PBMCs or a T cell subset sorted from them (not recorded which). For the CDR3, the DNA is TGCAGTGCTGCCGGGACAGGGGGCGATTCCATCCTGGGTGCTTTCTTT. Translated: CSAAGTGGDSILGAFF.